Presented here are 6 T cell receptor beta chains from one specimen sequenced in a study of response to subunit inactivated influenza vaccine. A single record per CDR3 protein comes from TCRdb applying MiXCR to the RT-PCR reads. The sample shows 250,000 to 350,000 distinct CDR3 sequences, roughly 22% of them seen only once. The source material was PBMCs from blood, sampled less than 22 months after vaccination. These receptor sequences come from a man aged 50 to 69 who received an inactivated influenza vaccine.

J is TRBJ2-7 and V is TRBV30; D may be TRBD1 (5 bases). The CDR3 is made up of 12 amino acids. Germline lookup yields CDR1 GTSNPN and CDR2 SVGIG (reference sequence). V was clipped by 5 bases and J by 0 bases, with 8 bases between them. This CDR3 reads CAWDSNSYEQYF. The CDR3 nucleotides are TGTGCCTGGGACAGCAACTCCTACGAGCAGTACTTC.

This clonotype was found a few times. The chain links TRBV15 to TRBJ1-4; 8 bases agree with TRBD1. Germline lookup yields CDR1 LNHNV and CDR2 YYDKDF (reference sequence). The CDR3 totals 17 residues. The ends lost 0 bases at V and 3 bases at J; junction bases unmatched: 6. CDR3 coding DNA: TGTGCCACCAGCAGAGAGGCAGGGGGCAACGCTAATGAAAAACTGTTTTTT. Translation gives CATSREAGGNANEKLFF.

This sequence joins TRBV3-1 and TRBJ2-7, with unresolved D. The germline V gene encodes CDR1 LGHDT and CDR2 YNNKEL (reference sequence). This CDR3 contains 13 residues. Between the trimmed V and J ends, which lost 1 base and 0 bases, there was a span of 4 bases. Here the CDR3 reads CASSQANSYEQYF. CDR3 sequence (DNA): TGTGCCAGCAGCCAAGCAAACTCCTACGAGCAGTACTTC.

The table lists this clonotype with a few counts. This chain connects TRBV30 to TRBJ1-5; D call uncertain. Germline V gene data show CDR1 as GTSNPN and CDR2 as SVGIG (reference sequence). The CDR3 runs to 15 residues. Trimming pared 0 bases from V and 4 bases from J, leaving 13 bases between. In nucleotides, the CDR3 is TGTGCCTGGAGTGTTCGGTCGTCTTCAAATCAGCCCCAGCATTTT. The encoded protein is CAWSVRSSSNQPQHF.

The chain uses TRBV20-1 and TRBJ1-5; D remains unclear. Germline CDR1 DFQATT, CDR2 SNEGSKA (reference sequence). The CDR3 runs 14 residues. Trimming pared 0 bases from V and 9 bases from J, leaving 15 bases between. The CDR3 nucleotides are TGCAGTGCTAGAGATCAGAACTCCCTGGGGCCCCAGCATTTT. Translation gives CSARDQNSLGPQHF.

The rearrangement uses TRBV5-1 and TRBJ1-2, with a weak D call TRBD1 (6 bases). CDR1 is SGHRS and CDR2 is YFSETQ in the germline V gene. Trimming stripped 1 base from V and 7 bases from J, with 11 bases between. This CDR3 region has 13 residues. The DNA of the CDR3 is TGCGCCAGCAGCTTGCCGGGGGCCGCTGGCTACACCTTC. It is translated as CASSLPGAAGYTF.